What follows is one T cell receptor beta chain and its context. Its antigen remains unidentified. Runs used v3.0 of the immunoSEQ assay and were done at survey level. Libraries were prepared by immunoSEQ multiplex PCR; TCRdb keeps only in-frame clonotypes and omits some of them. Among 9,500 to 15,000 clones listed, 83% were seen once. There are 16 residues in the CDR3. The V gene end was trimmed by 4 bases and the J gene end by 0 bases; junction bases not matched to a gene: 9. The germline V gene has CDR1 SGHTS and CDR2 YDEGEE. The sample originates from a study of long-term antiretroviral therapy in people with HIV. General study results and limits: Controls showed broader CDR3 length ranges than did the HIV repertoires. The clones with expansion before ART were dominant in the repertoire at all time points. Subsequent to ART, diversity was augmented yet persisted below that of transplant donor controls.

Specimen: unsorted PBMCs, collected 3.4 years after starting antiretroviral therapy. This clonotype originated in a man in his forties with HIV. This chain uses TRBV5-8 with TRBJ2-5; 7 nucleotides line up with TRBD2. DNA of the CDR3: TGTGCCAGCAGCGAGGCGGGGGATTCGTACCAAGAGACCCAGTACTTC. Encoded protein: CASSEAGDSYQETQYF. The entire variable domain, with the rest obtained from reference TRBV5-8 and TRBJ2-5, is as follows: EAGVTQSPTHLIKTRGQQATLRCSPISGHTSVYWYQQALGLGLQFLLWYDEGEERNRGNFPPRFSGRQFPNYSSELNVNALELEDSALYLCASSEAGDSYQETQYFGPGTRLLVL.